In this sample, the clone carrying this T cell receptor beta chain turned up a few times. iRepertoire HTBI primers and Arm-PCR of CDR3 regions built TCR beta libraries. TCRdb recomputed calls from the multiplex PCR reads with MiXCR, one row per CDR3 protein. Of around 460,000 distinct CDR3 sequences listed, 20% to 25% are singletons. This entry comes from a study of regulatory T cells in long-lasting Graves disease. The CDR3 runs to 16 residues. Germline CDR1 MGHRA, CDR2 YSYEKL. V dropped 7 bases and J dropped 3 bases, with 18 bases sitting between them. Time point of the sample: persistent/refractory GD, antithyroid drugs over 5 years with positive TRAb. Isolated PBMC RNA provided the starting material for the TCR library. It was American Thyroid Association guidelines that determined Graves' disease diagnosis. EDTA tubes were used for drawing around 9 milliliters of peripheral blood.

This receptor was obtained from a female donor with Graves disease. The chain is built from TRBV4-1 and TRBJ1-4; maybe TRBD1 (6 bases). The material sequenced was peripheral blood mononuclear cells (PBMCs), taken when the disease was refractory, from a patient treated with antithyroid drugs. The CDR3 coding sequence is TGCGCCAGCACCCACTCGACGAGACAGGCTAATGAAAAACTGTTTTTT. Translating gives CASTHSTRQANEKLFF.